Below, 20 T cell receptor beta chains from the same sample are listed, as sequenced in a study of T cells in Graves' hyperthyroidism and ophthalmopathy (dated by TCRdb to between 2018 and 2021). To prepare the library, multiplex PCR was applied. Reads for this sample came from an Illumina HiSeq 2000. The TCR beta CDR3 regions were amplified from RNA transcripts. The TCR CDR3 was subjected to a first round of RT-PCR using the HTBI primer set and the Qiagen OneStep RT-PCR kit. The public reads were reanalyzed by TCRdb: fastp trimming at Q25, MiXCR alignment, in-frame beta chains only. Entries are consolidated by CDR3 protein sequence, retaining the most common genes and DNA. The sample records roughly 580,000 distinct CDR3 sequences, approximately 13% of which are singletons. The ten biggest clones cover 4.5% to 6% of the sample. Sequencing was done on a sample of blood. The source is a woman aged 30 to 39 with Graves' hyperthyroidism that later progressed to Graves' ophthalmopathy.

The V call is TRBV4-1, the J call TRBJ1-2, with D maybe TRBD1 (5 bases). Per germline, CDR1 MGHRA and CDR2 YSYEKL. With 5 bases removed from V and 4 bases from J, the gap between germline ends came to 14 bases. The CDR3 runs 14 residues. The CDR3 coding sequence is TGCGCCAGCAGCATCCCCGGGACTTCCTATGGCTACACCTTC. Amino acid sequence: CASSIPGTSYGYTF.

This clonotype has a count of ten or more. This chain links TRBV6-1 with TRBJ2-1, with 8 bases identical to TRBD2. V shed 6 bases and J 4 bases; nucleotides not matched to a gene: 14. The CDR3 is made up of 17 amino acids. Looked up from germline, CDR1 is MNHNS and CDR2 is SASEGT. The CDR3, as DNA: TGTGCCAGCAGATACAGCCGTGGACTAGCTGAATACAATGAGCAGTTCTTC. Protein sequence: CASRYSRGLAEYNEQFF.

This clonotype occurred many times. This sequence joins TRBV30 and TRBJ2-3; D is perhaps TRBD2 (5 bases). The CDR3 loop spans 13 amino acids. The germline gives CDR1 GTSNPN, CDR2 SVGIG (reference sequence). Trimming took 2 bases from V and 4 from J, leaving 10 bases between them. The CDR3 loop is CAWSRSGADTQYF. The CDR3 nucleotides read TGTGCCTGGAGTCGGTCCGGGGCAGATACGCAGTATTTT.

This clonotype was counted at least ten times. The CDR3 bases are TGTGCCAGCAGCTTAGATCCTACAAGGGGAGCAGATACGCAGTATTTT. Its protein product is CASSLDPTRGADTQYF. The genes are TRBV11-2 and TRBJ2-3, with D perhaps given as TRBD1 or TRBD2 (5 bases each). Germline values: CDR1 SGHAT, CDR2 FQNNGV. The CDR3 contains 16 residues. Trimming took off 0 bases at V and 4 bases at J, with 14 bases between the two ends.

This clonotype was counted ten times or more. The chain combines TRBV20-1 with TRBJ1-2; weak D call: TRBD1 (5 bases). CDR3 length equals 15 residues. Between the trimmed V and J ends, which lost 1 base and 4 bases, there was a span of 16 bases. Germline CDR1 is DFQATT and CDR2 is SNEGSKA (reference sequence). The CDR3 sequence is CSARVVTVTPYGYTF. CDR3 nucleotides: TGCAGTGCTAGAGTGGTGACAGTTACCCCCTATGGCTACACCTTC.

This clonotype showed up many times. The chain has TRBV28 and TRBJ2-3; 7 positions agree with TRBD1. CDR3 size: 17 residues. Trimming cost V 7 bases and J 5 bases; bases outside gene matches: 18. Germline V gene lookup returns CDR1 MDHEN and CDR2 SYDVKM. The DNA of the CDR3 is TGTGCCAGCACCTCTCCACAGGGGCTCCAGCTGCAAGATACGCAGTATTTT. It yields the protein CASTSPQGLQLQDTQYF.

This clonotype was counted a few times. This rearrangement joins TRBV5-1 to TRBJ1-3; 7 bases agree with TRBD1. The CDR3 contains 14 residues. Germline values: CDR1 SGHRS, CDR2 YFSETQ. V lost 7 bases and J lost 2; bases outside the gene matches: 6. CDR3 DNA sequence: TGCGCCAGCGGGGAGGGGGCGCCTGGAAACACCATATATTTT. It specifies CASGEGAPGNTIYF.

A single count supports this clonotype. The V gene is TRBV27, the J gene TRBJ1-1, with D tentatively TRBD1 (5 bases). In germline, CDR1 is MNHEY, CDR2 SMNVEV (reference sequence). V gave up 3 bases and J gave up 4 bases, with 12 bases separating them. The CDR3 length is 14 residues. CDR3 residues: CASSLKGSTTEAFF. CDR3 DNA: TGTGCCAGCAGTTTGAAGGGGTCGACCACTGAAGCTTTCTTT.

This clonotype showed up many times. The V and J genes are TRBV11-2 and TRBJ2-7; weak D call: TRBD2 (5 bases). CDR1 and CDR2 (germline): SGHAT, FQNNGV. This CDR3 spans 15 amino acids. Trimming pared 4 bases from V and 2 bases from J, leaving 15 bases between. The CDR3 here is CASSSVRGSTYEQYF. The CDR3 nucleotides are TGTGCCAGCAGCTCCGTCCGGGGTAGCACCTACGAGCAGTACTTC.

This clonotype was detected many times. The rearrangement links TRBV29-1 to TRBJ2-5; D not certain. The CDR3 loop spans 12 amino acids. Per the germline V gene, CDR1 is SQVTM and CDR2 is ANQGSEA. V lost 1 base and J 2 bases, leaving 5 bases between the germline ends. Written as DNA, the CDR3 is TGCAGCGTTGAAGCCCTACAAGAGACCCAGTACTTC. It specifies CSVEALQETQYF.

In this sample, this clonotype turned up many times. The chain joins TRBV18 to TRBJ2-7, with D perhaps TRBD1 (6 bases). V lost 0 bases, J lost 3 bases, and 12 bases lay in between. Germline CDR1 reads KGHSH; CDR2 reads LQKENI. The CDR3 extends over 15 amino acids. The CDR3 reads CASSPPGRGGYEQYF. The CDR3 region has the DNA TGTGCCAGCTCACCACCTGGCAGGGGTGGCTACGAGCAGTACTTC.

This clonotype occurred many times. The V gene is TRBV12-3 or TRBV12-4, the J gene TRBJ1-3; D gene unclear. V gave up 3 bases and J gave up 3 bases, with 9 bases separating them. The CDR3 sequence is 14 residues long. CDR3: CASSFGSLGNTIYF. In nucleotides, the CDR3 is TGTGCCAGCAGTTTTGGGTCTCTTGGAAACACCATATATTTT.

This clonotype was seen repeatedly, ten times or more. The V call is TRBV7-8, the J call TRBJ1-2, with TRBD1 matching 8 bases. CDR3 length: 15 amino acids. CDR1 and CDR2 from the germline V gene are SGHVS and FQNEAQ. V shed 5 bases and J 4 bases; nucleotides not matched to a gene: 9. The CDR3 loop is CASSPGTGPFYGYTF. The CDR3 DNA sequence: TGTGCCAGCAGCCCGGGGACAGGACCGTTCTATGGCTACACCTTC.

The rearrangement links TRBV5-6 to TRBJ2-2; no definite D call. CDR1 is SGHDT, CDR2 YYEEEE, per germline. The CDR3 is 15 residues long. The germline V and J ends were trimmed by 0 bases and 7 bases, with 13 bases remaining between them. The CDR3 sequence: CASSLEATVIGELFF. Here the CDR3 DNA reads TGTGCCAGCAGCTTGGAGGCTACGGTTATCGGGGAGCTGTTTTTT.

This clonotype came up a few times. The V call is TRBV28, the J call TRBJ1-2, with a weak D call TRBD1 (5 bases). Germline lookup yields CDR1 MDHEN and CDR2 SYDVKM. CDR3 length equals 14 residues. V lost 7 bases, J lost 0 bases, and 12 bases lay in between. The CDR3 DNA sequence: TGTGCCAGCATCTTGGGGCAGGCTAACTATGGCTACACCTTC. Its translation: CASILGQANYGYTF.

To note about this clonotype: This clone may be a read error of a much larger clone one base away. This rearrangement joins TRBV19 to TRBJ2-5, with 7 bases lining up with TRBD2. Germline V gene lookup returns CDR1 LNHDA and CDR2 SQIVND (reference sequence). This CDR3 has 15 residues. The CDR3 spells CAGSIMASGQETQYF. In DNA, the CDR3 is TGTGCCGGTAGTATAATGGCTAGCGGACAAGAGACCCAGTACTTC.

This clonotype was seen repeatedly, ten times or more. The genes are TRBV3-1 and TRBJ2-5, with 8 bases matching TRBD2. This CDR3 contains 15 residues. Losses at the gene ends were 2 bases for V and 2 bases for J; bases not matched to a gene: 4. Germline V CDR1 and CDR2: LGHDT, YNNKEL (reference sequence). CDR3 bases: TGTGCCAGCAGCCAACAAGCGGGAGTACAAGAGACCCAGTACTTC. Its translation is CASSQQAGVQETQYF.

This chain joins TRBV5-1 and TRBJ2-7, with 11 bases lining up with TRBD2. The V segment lost 4 bases and the J segment 6 bases; nucleotides outside the gene matches: 12. Germline lookup yields CDR1 SGHRS and CDR2 YFSETQ. The CDR3 runs to 16 residues. The CDR3 region is CASSPGTSGGSLEQYF. The DNA for the CDR3 is TGCGCCAGCAGCCCGGGGACTAGCGGAGGAAGCCTCGAGCAGTACTTC.

This clonotype showed up many times. The chain is built from TRBV7-3 and TRBJ2-1, with no clear D. V lost 0 bases, J lost 0 bases, and 9 bases lay in between. Per germline, CDR1 SGHTA and CDR2 FQGTGA. The CDR3 covers 16 residues. The CDR3 bases are TGTGCCAGCAGCTTAACAGGTACCAGCTCCTACAATGAGCAGTTCTTC. Translated: CASSLTGTSSYNEQFF.

This chain links TRBV4-3 with TRBJ2-5; 9 bases match TRBD1. This CDR3 is 17 amino acids long. V gave up 3 bases and J gave up 1 base; unmatched junction bases: 9. CDR1 is LGHNA, CDR2 YSLEER, per germline. In nucleotides, the CDR3 is TGCGCCAGCAGCCAGGATGTGGGACAGGGTTTCCAAGAGACCCAGTACTTC. It codes for CASSQDVGQGFQETQYF.